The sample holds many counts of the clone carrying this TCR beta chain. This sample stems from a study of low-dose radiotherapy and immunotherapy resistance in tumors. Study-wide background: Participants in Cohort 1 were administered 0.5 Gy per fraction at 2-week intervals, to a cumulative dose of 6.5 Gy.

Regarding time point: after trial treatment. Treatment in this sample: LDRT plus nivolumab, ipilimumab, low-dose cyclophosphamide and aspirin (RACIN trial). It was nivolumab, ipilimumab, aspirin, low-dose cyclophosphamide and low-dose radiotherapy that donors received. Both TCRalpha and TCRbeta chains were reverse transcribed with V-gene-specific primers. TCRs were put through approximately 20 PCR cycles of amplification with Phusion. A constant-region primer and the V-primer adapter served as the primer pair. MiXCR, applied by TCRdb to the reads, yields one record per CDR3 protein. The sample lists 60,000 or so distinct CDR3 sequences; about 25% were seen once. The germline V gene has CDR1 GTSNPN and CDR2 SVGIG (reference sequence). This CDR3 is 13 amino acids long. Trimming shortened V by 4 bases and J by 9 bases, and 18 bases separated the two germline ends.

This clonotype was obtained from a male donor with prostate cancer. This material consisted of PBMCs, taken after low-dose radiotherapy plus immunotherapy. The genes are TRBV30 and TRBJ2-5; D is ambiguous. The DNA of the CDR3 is TGTGCCTGGATGGTCTCCGGAAAAGTGGCCCAGTACTTC. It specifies CAWMVSGKVAQYF.